The 9 T cell receptor beta chains below all came from one sample that was sequenced in a study of T cell repertoires in cytomegalovirus infection. In TCRdb, the reads were re-called with MiXCR into one record per CDR3 protein. The data contain approximately 500,000 distinct CDR3 sequences, roughly 10% of them singletons. Input material: PBMCs. The source of these receptors is a human donor in good health (CMV status not recorded). Some clones in this sample may be carry-over from other donors' samples.

The sample holds a few counts of this clonotype. A read error may produce the germline difference seen at one junction end. The rearrangement joins TRBV28 to TRBJ2-7, with TRBD1 matching over 9 bases. Germline V gene data show CDR1 as MDHEN and CDR2 as SYDVKM. This CDR3 region has 17 residues. The CDR3 sequence: CVSSLPGTGIRTYEQYF. The CDR3, as DNA: TGTGTCAGCAGTTTGCCCGGGACAGGGATTAGGACCTACGAGCAGTACTTC.

This clonotype was observed a few times. The V call is TRBV5-1, the J call TRBJ2-1; D possibly uses TRBD1 or TRBD2 (5 bases each). Germline V gives CDR1 SGHRS, CDR2 YFSETQ. V gave up 4 bases and J gave up 0 bases, with 14 bases separating them. The CDR3 is 16 residues long. The CDR3: CASSGTGRPSYNEQFF. In nucleotides, the CDR3 is TGCGCCAGCAGCGGCACGGGACGGCCCTCCTACAATGAGCAGTTCTTC.

In this sample, this clonotype turned up many times. The genes are TRBV19 and TRBJ1-1; D is uncertain. V lost 0 bases and J 1 base, leaving 12 bases between the germline ends. The CDR3 contains 16 residues. Looked up from germline, CDR1 is LNHDA and CDR2 is SQIVND (reference sequence). The CDR3 coding sequence is TGTGCCAGTAGTATAGAGAACAGCACTTCGAACACTGAAGCTTTCTTT. It specifies CASSIENSTSNTEAFF.

This clonotype was found a few times. V usage is TRBV6-1 and J usage is TRBJ2-3; 8 nucleotides match TRBD2. Germline V CDR1 and CDR2: MNHNS, SASEGT. The junction had 14 bases not matched to a gene; V was cut back by 10 bases and J by 5 bases. The length of the CDR3 is 15 residues. Here the CDR3 DNA reads TGTGCCACTGGAGCGGGGCGGGGGGCGGGAGATACGCAGTATTTT. It encodes CATGAGRGAGDTQYF.

The table lists this clonotype with a few counts. The gene calls are TRBV18 and TRBJ2-2, with no clear D. Germline CDR1 is KGHSH and CDR2 is LQKENI. V was shortened by 3 bases and J by 2 bases, with 7 bases between the two germline ends. This CDR3 region has 14 residues. CDR3: CASSPFHNTGELFF. CDR3 coding DNA: TGTGCCAGCTCACCTTTCCACAACACCGGGGAGCTGTTTTTT.

This clonotype was seen repeatedly, ten times or more. The rearrangement links TRBV28 to TRBJ2-3; 8 nucleotides match TRBD2. CDR1 and CDR2 (germline): MDHEN, SYDVKM. The CDR3 loop spans 14 amino acids. The trim removed 7 bases at V and 4 bases at J, leaving 7 bases unmatched. DNA for the CDR3: TGTGCCAGCACCAAGCGGGAGAGCGCAGATACGCAGTATTTT. It codes for CASTKRESADTQYF.

This clonotype was found many times. This rearrangement joins TRBV6-2 or TRBV6-3 to TRBJ2-5, with 7 bases matching TRBD2. V lost 5 bases to trimming and J lost 0 bases; unmatched junction nucleotides: 12. The CDR3 runs to 17 residues. CDR1 is MNHEY, CDR2 SVGEGT, per germline. CDR3: CASSRGLADLYQETQYF. The CDR3 bases are TGTGCCAGCAGTCGCGGGCTAGCGGACCTGTACCAAGAGACCCAGTACTTC.

V gene TRBV20-1 combines with J gene TRBJ1-2; weak D call: TRBD1 (5 bases). The CDR3 sequence is 12 residues long. Trimming left V 2 bases short and J 10 bases short, with 14 bases between. Germline CDR1 reads DFQATT; CDR2 reads SNEGSKA (reference sequence). CDR3 protein: CSARPGGETYTF. CDR3 in DNA: TGCAGTGCTAGACCTGGGGGGGAGACCTACACCTTC.

The table lists this clonotype with many counts. CDR3 amino acids: CASSLEPGPYEQYF. The DNA of the CDR3 is TGTGCCAGCAGCTTAGAACCGGGACCGTACGAGCAGTACTTC. The rearrangement links TRBV11-2 to TRBJ2-7; D tentatively fits TRBD1 or TRBD2 (5 bases each). V was cut by 0 bases and J by 4 bases, with 10 bases left in between. The CDR3 consists of 14 residues. Germline-derived CDR1 and CDR2 are SGHAT and FQNNGV.